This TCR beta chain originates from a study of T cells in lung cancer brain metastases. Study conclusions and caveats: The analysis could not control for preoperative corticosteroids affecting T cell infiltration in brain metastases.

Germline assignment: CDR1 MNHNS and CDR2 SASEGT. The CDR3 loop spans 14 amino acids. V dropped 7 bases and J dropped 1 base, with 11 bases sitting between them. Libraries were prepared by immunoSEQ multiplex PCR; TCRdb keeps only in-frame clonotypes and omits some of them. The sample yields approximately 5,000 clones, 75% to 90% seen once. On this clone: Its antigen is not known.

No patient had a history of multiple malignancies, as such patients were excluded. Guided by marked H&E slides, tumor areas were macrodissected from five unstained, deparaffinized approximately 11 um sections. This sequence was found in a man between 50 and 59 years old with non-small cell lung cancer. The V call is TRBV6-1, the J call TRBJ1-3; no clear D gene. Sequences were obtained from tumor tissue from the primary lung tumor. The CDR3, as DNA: TGTGCCAGCACCGAATTGAGATCTGGAAACACCATATATTTT. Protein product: CASTELRSGNTIYF.